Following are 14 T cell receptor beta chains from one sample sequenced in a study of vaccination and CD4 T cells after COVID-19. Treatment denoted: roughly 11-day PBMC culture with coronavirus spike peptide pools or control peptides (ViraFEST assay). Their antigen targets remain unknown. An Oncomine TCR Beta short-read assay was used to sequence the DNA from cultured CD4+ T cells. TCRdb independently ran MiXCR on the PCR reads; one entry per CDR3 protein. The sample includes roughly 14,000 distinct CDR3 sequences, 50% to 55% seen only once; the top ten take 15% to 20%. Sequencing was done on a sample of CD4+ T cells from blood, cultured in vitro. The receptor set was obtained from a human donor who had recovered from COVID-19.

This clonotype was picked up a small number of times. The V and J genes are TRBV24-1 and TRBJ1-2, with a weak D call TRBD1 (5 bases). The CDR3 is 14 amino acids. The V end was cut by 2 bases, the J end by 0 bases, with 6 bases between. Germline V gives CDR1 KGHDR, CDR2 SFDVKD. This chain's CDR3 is CATSDYRTNYGYTF. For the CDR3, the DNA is TGTGCCACCAGTGATTACAGGACTAACTATGGCTACACCTTC.

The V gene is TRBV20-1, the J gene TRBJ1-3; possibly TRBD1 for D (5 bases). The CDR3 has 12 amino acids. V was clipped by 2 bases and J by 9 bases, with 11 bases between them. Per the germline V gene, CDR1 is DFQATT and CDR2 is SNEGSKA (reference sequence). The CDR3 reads CSARHPGGTIYF. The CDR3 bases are TGCAGTGCTAGACACCCCGGGGGCACCATATATTTT.

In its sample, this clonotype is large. In DNA form, the CDR3 reads TGTGCCAGCACCCAGGGTTTATTCTCAAACGACGAGCAGTACTTC. It translates to CASTQGLFSNDEQYF. The J gene is TRBJ2-7, the V gene TRBV6-1; D is possibly TRBD1 (5 bases). Germline V CDR1 and CDR2: MNHNS, SASEGT. The CDR3 is 15 amino acids. Trimming took 7 bases from V and 5 from J, leaving 21 bases between them.

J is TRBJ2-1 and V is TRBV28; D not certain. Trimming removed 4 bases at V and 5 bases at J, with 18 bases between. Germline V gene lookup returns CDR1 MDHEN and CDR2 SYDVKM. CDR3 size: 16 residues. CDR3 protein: CASSSLKRASDNEQFF. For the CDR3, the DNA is TGTGCCAGCAGTTCCCTGAAAAGGGCTAGTGACAATGAGCAGTTCTTC.

CDR3 residues: CSARFFGGRGSVGYTF. CDR3 sequence (DNA): TGCAGTGCTAGGTTTTTCGGTGGCAGGGGCTCAGTTGGCTACACCTTC. The gene calls are TRBV20-1 and TRBJ1-2, with a possible D match to TRBD1 (6 bases). Trimming removed 3 bases from V and 7 bases from J, with 24 bases in between. The CDR3 length is 16 residues. Per germline, CDR1 DFQATT and CDR2 SNEGSKA (reference sequence).

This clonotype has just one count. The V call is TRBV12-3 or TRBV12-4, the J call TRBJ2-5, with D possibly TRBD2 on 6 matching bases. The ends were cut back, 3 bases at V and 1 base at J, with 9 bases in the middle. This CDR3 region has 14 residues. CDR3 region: CASSFRGIQETQYF. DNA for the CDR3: TGTGCCAGCAGTTTCCGCGGGATCCAAGAGACCCAGTACTTC.

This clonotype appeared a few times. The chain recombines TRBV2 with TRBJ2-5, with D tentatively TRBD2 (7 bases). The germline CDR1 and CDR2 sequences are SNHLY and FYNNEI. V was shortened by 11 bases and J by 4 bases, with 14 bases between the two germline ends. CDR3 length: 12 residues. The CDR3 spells CAGGGVLETQYF. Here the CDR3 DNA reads TGTGCCGGAGGGGGGGTCCTAGAGACCCAGTACTTC.

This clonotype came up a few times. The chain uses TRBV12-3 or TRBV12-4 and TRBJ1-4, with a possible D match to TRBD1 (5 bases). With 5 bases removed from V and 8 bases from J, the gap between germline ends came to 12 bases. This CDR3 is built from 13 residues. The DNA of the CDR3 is TGTGCCAGCAGTCCCCGGTGGGACGAAAAACTGTTTTTT. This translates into CASSPRWDEKLFF.

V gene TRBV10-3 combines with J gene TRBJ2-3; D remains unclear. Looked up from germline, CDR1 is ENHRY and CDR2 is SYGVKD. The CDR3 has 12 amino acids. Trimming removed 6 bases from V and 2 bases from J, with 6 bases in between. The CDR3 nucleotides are TGTGCCATCAGGCAGGCCACAGATACGCAGTATTTT. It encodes CAIRQATDTQYF.

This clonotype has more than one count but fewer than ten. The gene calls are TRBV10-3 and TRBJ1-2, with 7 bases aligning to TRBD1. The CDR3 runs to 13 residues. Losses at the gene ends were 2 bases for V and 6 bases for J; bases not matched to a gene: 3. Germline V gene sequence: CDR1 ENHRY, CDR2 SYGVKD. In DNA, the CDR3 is TGTGCCATCAGTGAGAGGGGGCCGGATGGCTACACCTTC. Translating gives CAISERGPDGYTF.

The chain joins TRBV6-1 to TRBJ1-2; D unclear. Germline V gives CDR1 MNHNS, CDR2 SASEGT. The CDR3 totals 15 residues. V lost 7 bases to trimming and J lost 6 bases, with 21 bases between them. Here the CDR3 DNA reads TGTGCCAGCAACGAAGAGGTCTCGCTCTGGAATGGCTACACCTTC. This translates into CASNEEVSLWNGYTF.

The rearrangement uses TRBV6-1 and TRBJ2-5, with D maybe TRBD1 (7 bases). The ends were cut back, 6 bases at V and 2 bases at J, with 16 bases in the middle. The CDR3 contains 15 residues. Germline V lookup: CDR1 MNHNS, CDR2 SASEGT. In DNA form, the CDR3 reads TGTGCCAGCAGACGCGGGACAGCAATACAAGAGACCCAGTACTTC. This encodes CASRRGTAIQETQYF.

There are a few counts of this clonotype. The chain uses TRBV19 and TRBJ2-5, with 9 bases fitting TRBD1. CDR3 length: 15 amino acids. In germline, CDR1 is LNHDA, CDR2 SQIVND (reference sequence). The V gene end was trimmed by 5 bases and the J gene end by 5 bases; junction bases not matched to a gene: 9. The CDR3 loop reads CASSEWTGAGETQYF. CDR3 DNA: TGTGCCAGTAGTGAGTGGACAGGGGCAGGGGAGACCCAGTACTTC.

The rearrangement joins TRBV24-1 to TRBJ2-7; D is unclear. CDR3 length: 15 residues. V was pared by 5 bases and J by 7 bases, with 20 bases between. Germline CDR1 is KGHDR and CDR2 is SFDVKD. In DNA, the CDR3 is TGTGCCACCAGTGCCGGTGGGCTTAGGTCAGAAGAGCAGTACTTC. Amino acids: CATSAGGLRSEEQYF.